The clone carrying this T cell receptor beta chain has a handful of counts. What it binds is unknown. One base away lies a much larger clone, so this may be a sequencing read error. Arm-PCR of CDR3 regions with iRepertoire HTBI primers generated TCR beta libraries. In the authors' workflow: Throughout the samples, researchers identified fewer than 80 TRBV and 12 to 15 TRBJ segments. TCRdb re-called the multiplex PCR reads through MiXCR, storing one row per CDR3 protein. These V and J calls are TCRdb output, not the study's own analysis. Among approximately 360,000 distinct CDR3 sequences listed, approximately 25% were seen once. The data derive from a study of regulatory T cells in long-lasting Graves disease. Overall study findings and caveats: Samples came from peripheral blood alone, without thyroid tissue.

Sample time point: persistent/refractory GD, antithyroid drugs over 5 years with positive TRAb. After RNA was extracted from PBMCs, the TCR library was made from it. The CDR3 runs 14 residues. The V segment lost 4 bases and the J segment 8 bases; nucleotides outside the gene matches: 8. Germline V gene data show CDR1 as SGHAT and CDR2 as FQNNGV. This chain uses TRBV11-2 with TRBJ1-2; TRBD1 agrees at 9 bases. Here the sequenced sample was peripheral blood mononuclear cells (PBMCs), taken when the disease was refractory, from a patient treated with antithyroid drugs. The clonotype originates from a woman in her 40s with Graves disease. The CDR3 DNA reads TGTGCCAGCAGCTCGACCGGGACAGGGTTAGGCTACACCTTC. This translates into CASSSTGTGLGYTF.